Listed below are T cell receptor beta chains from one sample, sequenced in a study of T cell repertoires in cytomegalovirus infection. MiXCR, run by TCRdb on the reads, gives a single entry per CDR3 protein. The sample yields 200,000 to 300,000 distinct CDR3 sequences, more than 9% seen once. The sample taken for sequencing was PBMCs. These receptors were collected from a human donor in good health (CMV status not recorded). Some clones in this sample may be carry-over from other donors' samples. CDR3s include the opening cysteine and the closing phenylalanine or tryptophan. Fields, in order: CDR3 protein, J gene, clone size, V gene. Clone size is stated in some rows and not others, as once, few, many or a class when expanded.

CDR3aa: CASSQVSSLQGSETQYF
j_gene: TRBJ2-5
abundance: many
v_gene: TRBV14

CDR3aa: CASSYSIGRLDQPQHF
j_gene: TRBJ1-5
abundance: many
v_gene: TRBV6-2/TRBV6-3

CDR3aa: CASSRGGTANEKLFF
j_gene: TRBJ1-4
abundance: few
v_gene: TRBV5-1

CDR3aa: CASSSDPGNTIYF
j_gene: TRBJ1-3
abundance: many
v_gene: TRBV7-2

CDR3aa: CSASGGRSNQPQHF
j_gene: TRBJ1-5
abundance: .
v_gene: TRBV20-1

CDR3aa: CSSWGGSGSEAFF
j_gene: TRBJ1-1
abundance: .
v_gene: TRBV29-1

CDR3aa: CAWSSGLGSKNIQYF
j_gene: TRBJ2-4
abundance: few
v_gene: TRBV30

CDR3aa: CATSDSTVKRQYF
j_gene: TRBJ2-7
abundance: .
v_gene: TRBV24-1

CDR3aa: CASSLLRDRGNTIYF
j_gene: TRBJ1-3
abundance: many
v_gene: TRBV7-2

CDR3aa: CASSRGQGGYQPQHF
j_gene: TRBJ1-5
abundance: many
v_gene: TRBV7-9

CDR3aa: CASSQGLARNTGELFF
j_gene: TRBJ2-2
abundance: many
v_gene: TRBV4-3

CDR3aa: CSVAPGQGEKLFF
j_gene: TRBJ1-4
abundance: few
v_gene: TRBV29-1

CDR3aa: CASSRQGPGYGYTF
j_gene: TRBJ1-2
abundance: many
v_gene: TRBV12-3/TRBV12-4

CDR3aa: CASSYGAGSTAYEQYF
j_gene: TRBJ2-7
abundance: many
v_gene: TRBV6-6

CDR3aa: CASSPGTDDSYEQYF
j_gene: TRBJ2-7
abundance: many
v_gene: TRBV6-1

CDR3aa: CASSLVGLAVWLNTGELFF
j_gene: TRBJ2-2
abundance: many
v_gene: TRBV7-2

CDR3aa: CASSASTGSGNTIYF
j_gene: TRBJ1-3
abundance: .
v_gene: TRBV6-6

CDR3aa: CASSLAEGANYGYTF
j_gene: TRBJ1-2
abundance: many
v_gene: TRBV7-6

CDR3aa: CASSVVAVNNGELFF
j_gene: TRBJ2-2
abundance: few
v_gene: TRBV9

CDR3aa: CASSVRQGNQPQHF
j_gene: TRBJ1-5
abundance: few
v_gene: TRBV27